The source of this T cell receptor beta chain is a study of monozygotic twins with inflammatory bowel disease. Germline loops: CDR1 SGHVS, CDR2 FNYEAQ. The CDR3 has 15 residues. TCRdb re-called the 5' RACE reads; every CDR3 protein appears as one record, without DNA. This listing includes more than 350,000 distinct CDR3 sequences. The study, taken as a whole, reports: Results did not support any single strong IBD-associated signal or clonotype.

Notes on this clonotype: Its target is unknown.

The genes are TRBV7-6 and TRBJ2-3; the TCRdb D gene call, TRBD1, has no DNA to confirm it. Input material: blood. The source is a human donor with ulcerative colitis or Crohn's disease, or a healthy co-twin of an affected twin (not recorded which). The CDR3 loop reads CASTPGGLPTDTQYF.